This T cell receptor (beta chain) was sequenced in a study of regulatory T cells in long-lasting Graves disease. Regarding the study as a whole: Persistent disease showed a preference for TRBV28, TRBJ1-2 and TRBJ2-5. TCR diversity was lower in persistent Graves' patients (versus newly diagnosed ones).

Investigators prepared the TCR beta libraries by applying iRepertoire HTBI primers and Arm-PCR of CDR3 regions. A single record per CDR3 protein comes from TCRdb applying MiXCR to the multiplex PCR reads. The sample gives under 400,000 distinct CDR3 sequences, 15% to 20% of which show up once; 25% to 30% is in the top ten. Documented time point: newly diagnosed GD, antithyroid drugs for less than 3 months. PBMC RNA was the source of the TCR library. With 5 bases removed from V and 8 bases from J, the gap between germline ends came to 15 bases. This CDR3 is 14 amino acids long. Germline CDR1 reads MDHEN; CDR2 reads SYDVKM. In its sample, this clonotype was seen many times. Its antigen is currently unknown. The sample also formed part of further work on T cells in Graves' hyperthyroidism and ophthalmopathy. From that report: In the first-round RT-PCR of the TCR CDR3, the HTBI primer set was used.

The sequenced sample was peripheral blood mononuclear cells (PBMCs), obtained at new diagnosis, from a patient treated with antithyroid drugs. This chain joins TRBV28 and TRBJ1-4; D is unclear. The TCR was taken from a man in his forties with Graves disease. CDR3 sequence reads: CASSPPPGGEKLFF. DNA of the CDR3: TGTGCCAGCAGTCCGCCCCCGGGTGGGGAAAAACTGTTTTTT.